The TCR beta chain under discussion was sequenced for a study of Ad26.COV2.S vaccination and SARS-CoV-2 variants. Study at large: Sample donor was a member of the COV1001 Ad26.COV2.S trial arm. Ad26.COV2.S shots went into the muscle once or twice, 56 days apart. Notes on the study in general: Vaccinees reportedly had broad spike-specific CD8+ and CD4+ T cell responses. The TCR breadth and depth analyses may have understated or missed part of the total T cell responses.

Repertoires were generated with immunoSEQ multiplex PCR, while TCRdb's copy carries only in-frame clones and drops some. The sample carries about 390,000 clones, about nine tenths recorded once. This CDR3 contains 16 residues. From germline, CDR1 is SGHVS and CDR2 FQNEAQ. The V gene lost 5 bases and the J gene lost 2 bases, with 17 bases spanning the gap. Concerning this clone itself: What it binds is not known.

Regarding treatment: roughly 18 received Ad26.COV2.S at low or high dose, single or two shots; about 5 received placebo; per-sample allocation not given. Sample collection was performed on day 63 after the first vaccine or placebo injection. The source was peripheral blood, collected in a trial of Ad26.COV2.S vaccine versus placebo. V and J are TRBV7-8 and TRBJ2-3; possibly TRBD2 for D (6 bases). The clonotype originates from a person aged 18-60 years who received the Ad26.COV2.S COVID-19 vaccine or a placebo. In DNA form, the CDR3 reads TGTGCCAGCAGCCCCGTGGACTCGGGACTCACAGATACGCAGTATTTT. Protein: CASSPVDSGLTDTQYF.